This T cell receptor beta chain was captured by sequencing in a study of cytomegalovirus exposure and HLA in healthy donors. Study as a whole: Earlier findings included some 120 million unique TCR beta sequences obtained from 150 million to 200 million T cells.

A multiplex PCR was run with 60 Vbeta primers and 13 Jbeta primers. The protocol was immunoSEQ multiplex PCR, while the TCRdb copy is restricted to in-frame clones and leaves out a portion. The table lists over 150,000 clones, 77% of them singletons, with roughly 3.6% in the top ten. Findings of the study overall: The authors enumerated around 150 TCR beta chains as linked to cytomegalovirus.

CDR3 length: 13 amino acids. Germline V gene sequence: CDR1 LGHNA, CDR2 YSLEER. Concerning this clone: Its antigen is not identified. Its ends do not fully match the called genes, so a read error is possible.

Specimen: PBMCs. The rearrangement links TRBV4-3 to TRBJ2-7; TRBD1 agrees at 7 bases. The receptor was derived from a woman aged 55-70 years in good health and CMV-seropositive. The CDR3 here is CASSQEVKGARGF. In DNA form, the CDR3 reads TGCGCCAGCAGCCAAGAGGTCAAGGGGGCCCGGGGTTTC.